This T cell receptor beta chain was captured by sequencing in a study of neurological immune-mediated disorders (dated by TCRdb to the late 2010s). In terms of the full investigation: Using UMI-based sequencing, the study compared peripheral blood TCR-beta repertoires from patients with HTLV-I-associated myelopathy (HAM/TSP), patients with multiple sclerosis, and healthy controls. Longitudinal samples, technical triplicates and paired sorted CD4+ and CD8+ T-cell subsets, alongside PBMC samples, were included among the roughly 98 TCR-beta libraries. The cohort was made up of about 68 subjects, consisting of roughly 15 HAM/TSP patients, 35 or so multiple sclerosis patients and around 20 healthy controls. The study at large found these results: TCR clonal expansion was greatest in HAM/TSP patients and smallest in MS patients, who ranked below even healthy controls. Expanded clones from different subjects shared no identical CDR3 amino acid sequences, which suggests that TCR-beta repertoires were private in all groups.

cDNA synthesis used template-switch 5'RACE with a primer carrying a 10-nucleotide random unique molecular identifier tagging each TCR transcript. Every sequencing run covered 15-18 subjects and yielded more than 170 million TCR-beta sequences. The RNeasy kit was used to extract total RNA. The KAPA Real-time Library Amplification kit was used to amplify TCR-beta VDJ regions with primers for the TCR constant region and the 5'RACE anchor. A first PCR added sample indexes and Illumina adaptors, after which a second PCR increased the library yield. After purification with Ampure beads, the TCR product of roughly 650 bp was size-selected on a 2% E-gel SizeSelection system. Library quality was checked on a Bioanalyzer, concentration was measured with Qubit, and libraries were quantified with the Kapa Library Quantification kit before pooling. Paired-end 2 x 150 bp sequencing of the libraries was performed on an Illumina HiSeq 2500. To increase sequence diversity, 25-30% phiX was spiked into each library pool. Turning to the authors' computational methods: The UMI-based MiGEC pipeline processed quality-filtered reads and removed over 85% of raw TCR sequences during error correction. IMGT germline references were used for aligning VDJ genes, and each clonotype was defined as a unique CDR3 amino acid sequence together with its V-J genes. VDJtools evaluated clonal expansion, Shannon diversity and CDR3 relatedness (CalcPairwiseDistances, ClusterSamples); CLCbio workbench built phylogenetic trees. A clone was classed as expanded if it had 8 or more unique UMIs, a cutoff based on coefficient-of-variation modelling across technical triplicates. TCRdb took the public reads, trimmed them with fastp at Q25, ran MiXCR for clone calling and kept in-frame beta chains. Entries are consolidated by CDR3 protein sequence, retaining the most common genes and DNA. V and J calls and clone size were set by TCRdb, not the authors. This sample has tens of thousands of distinct CDR3 sequences in its table, and 13% to 15% of those were observed once. Together, the top ten hold roughly 27% of the sample.

For unsorted PBMC libraries, 2 million PBMCs were used after storage in RNAlater at -80 degrees C until RNA extraction. Peripheral blood was subjected to Ficoll-Hypaque density gradient centrifugation to isolate PBMCs, which were then cryopreserved in liquid nitrogen. A distance of 16 bases separates the germline ends of V and J, which lose 3 bases and 3 bases respectively. Inclusive of the bounding cysteine and phenylalanine, the CDR3 is 15 residues long. Only the CDR3 DNA is retained, 45 bases long and in frame from the first base. From the germline V gene, CDR1 is SGHRS and CDR2 is YFSETQ. Ten or more counts support this clonotype. This receptor's antigen is unknown. One base away there is no much larger clone; base qualities are not given.

This sequence was found in a woman in her 50s with HTLV-1-associated myelopathy (HAM/TSP). Sequenced sample: PBMCs. Recombination linked TRBV5-1 to TRBJ2-7; the D call is tentative, TRBD1 or TRBD2, as each matches 5 bases. CDR3 protein: CASSSHPGTDYEQYF. Read as DNA, the sequence is TGCGCCAGCAGCTCGCATCCCGGGACGGACTACGAGCAGTACTTC.